The source of this T cell receptor (beta chain) is a study of blood T cell repertoires in COVID-19. The wider study: Sources were T cells, B-cell-depleted T cells, or PBMCs; the material itself was cDNA or gDNA.

The CDR3 runs 12 residues. Germline V gene sequence: CDR1 MDHEN, CDR2 SYDVKM. Authors' methods: Nucleated cell number was recorded as an estimate derived from reference gene primer amplification. Repertoires were generated with immunoSEQ multiplex PCR, while TCRdb's copy carries only in-frame clones and drops some. That table gives V, J and clone size, and the DNA gave D and trimming. This sample has about 360,000 clones, with over 70% found just once. In regard to this clone: The junction and the germline gene differ at one end; a read error may be behind it.

The source of this sequence is a man in his thirties or forties with active or convalescent COVID-19. The gene calls are TRBV28 and TRBJ1-5; D gene uncertain. Sequences were obtained from peripheral blood. CDR3 sequence (DNA): TGTGCCAGCGACACCTCCTTTCAGGCCCAGCATTTT. This sequence encodes CASDTSFQAQHF.